The entry below describes one T cell receptor (beta chain). What it binds is unknown. This record belongs to a study of blood T cells in healthy people across ages. Germline V lookup: CDR1 MNHNS, CDR2 SASEGT. Trimming removed 8 bases at V and 2 bases at J, with 15 bases between. The CDR3 loop spans 14 amino acids. Findings and caveats of the study: It was held that the diversity estimates obtained from one million T cells were underestimates. Changes in expanded clonotypes were possibly confounded, as the CMV status of donors was unknown.

Next came a second PCR, run for about 7 to 12 cycles, which used a sample-barcoded 5' primer along with a J-beta primer mix. Researchers report that a template-switch adaptor with 12 random nucleotides tagged each cDNA molecule. From each sample, at least 3 million paired-end reads containing CDR3 were obtained. MiXCR, applied by TCRdb to the 5' RACE reads, yields one record per CDR3 protein. The sample carries 1 million to 1.2 million distinct CDR3 sequences, 35% to 40% recorded once. The sequence was collected from a man aged 18 to 30 in good health. The chain carries TRBV6-1 and TRBJ1-1; no clear D. The sample was blood. The CDR3 nucleotides read TGTGCCAGCGGGTCGGCAATCCGAAACACTGAAGCTTTCTTT. The encoded protein is CASGSAIRNTEAFF.